Listed here are 32 T cell receptor beta chains from one sample, sequenced in a study of control samples from healthy donors and cancer patients. The protocol was immunoSEQ multiplex PCR, while the TCRdb copy is restricted to in-frame clones and leaves out a portion. The sample contains roughly 12,000 clones, roughly 94% of which appear only once. The sequenced sample was PBMCs. All receptors derive from a man in his sixties or seventies with head and neck cancer.

V gene TRBV6-6 combines with J gene TRBJ2-3; 7 nucleotides agree with TRBD2. Looked up from germline, CDR1 is MNHNY and CDR2 is SVGAGI (reference sequence). J was trimmed by 9 bases and V by 0 bases; bases with no gene match: 0. The CDR3 covers 12 residues. The CDR3 reads CASSYSGGTQYF. As DNA, the CDR3 is TGTGCCAGCAGTTACTCGGGGGGGACGCAGTATTTT.

The sample holds a few counts of this clone. The chain links TRBV27 to TRBJ2-1, with D possibly matching TRBD1 (6 bases). The CDR3 is 13 amino acids. Germline lookup yields CDR1 MNHEY and CDR2 SMNVEV (reference sequence). The V gene lost 5 bases and the J gene lost 8 bases, with 13 bases spanning the gap. The CDR3 nucleotides are TGTGCCAGCAGTGGACAGCCCCAGTATGAGCAGTTCTTC. It is translated as CASSGQPQYEQFF.

The V call is TRBV29-1, the J call TRBJ2-7; a weak D match, TRBD1 (5 bases). The CDR3 is 12 residues long. The V end was cut by 7 bases, the J end by 2 bases, with 12 bases between. CDR1 SQVTM and CDR2 ANQGSEA come from the germline V gene. The CDR3 protein is CSAEGVTYEQYF. The DNA of the CDR3 is TGCAGCGCCGAAGGGGTAACCTACGAGCAGTACTTC.

The chain couples TRBV2 to TRBJ1-2; D perhaps matches TRBD1 (5 bases). The CDR3 covers 12 residues. CDR1 SNHLY and CDR2 FYNNEI come from the germline V gene. The V end was cut by 9 bases, the J end by 3 bases, with 11 bases between. CDR3 in amino acids: CASSMTDYGYTF. In nucleotides, the CDR3 is TGTGCCAGTTCCATGACAGACTATGGCTACACCTTC.

The chain recombines TRBV7-3 with TRBJ2-5; 7 bases match TRBD2. Germline V gene lookup returns CDR1 SGHTA and CDR2 FQGTGA. The CDR3 extends over 13 amino acids. V dropped 4 bases and J dropped 7; count of bases not matched to a gene: 6. CDR3 nucleotide sequence: TGTGCCAGCAGCTCAGGACTAGACGGGACCCAGTACTTC. Protein: CASSSGLDGTQYF.

This clone was counted a single time. A junction boundary mismatches the germline segment, possibly from a read error. Here the CDR3 DNA reads TGTGCCAGCAGAAACACCGGCAGGGGTGAGCTAAATTTT. Translated, it gives CASRNTGRGELNF. This chain connects TRBV3-1 (or the pseudogene TRBV3-2) to TRBJ1-1, with a possible D match to TRBD1 (6 bases). CDR3 length: 13 residues. Germline CDR1 reads LGHDT; CDR2 reads YNNKEL (reference sequence).

The sample holds a few counts of this clone. The chain couples TRBV7-2 to TRBJ2-5; D unclear. V was trimmed by 5 bases and J by 2 bases, leaving 18 bases between them. The CDR3 spans 16 residues. From germline, CDR1 is SGHTA and CDR2 FQGNSA. CDR3 region: CASSRRAYRIQETQYF. The CDR3, as DNA: TGTGCCAGCAGCAGACGTGCCTACCGGATTCAAGAGACCCAGTACTTC.

This clone turned up a few times. The chain couples TRBV7-8 to TRBJ1-1; no definite D call. The CDR3 length is 16 residues. V was clipped by 1 base and J by 2 bases, with 14 bases between them. In germline, CDR1 is SGHVS, CDR2 FQNEAQ. The CDR3: CASSLGVGHINTEAFF. DNA for the CDR3: TGTGCCAGCAGCTTAGGCGTAGGGCACATCAACACTGAAGCTTTCTTT.

The DNA for the CDR3 is TGTGCCAGCAGTCCGTTGGGACAGCTCCTTACTAACTATGGCTACACCTTC. Translating it yields CASSPLGQLLTNYGYTF. The genes are TRBV6-6 and TRBJ1-2; TRBD1 matches at 7 bases. V shed 5 bases, J shed 0 bases, and the junction held 12 bases outside the gene matches. This CDR3 is built from 17 residues. Germline V gives CDR1 MNHNY, CDR2 SVGAGI (reference sequence).

V and J are TRBV30 and TRBJ1-5; D is unresolved. The germline V gene has CDR1 GTSNPN and CDR2 SVGIG (reference sequence). The CDR3 is made up of 13 amino acids. V was clipped by 5 bases and J by 7 bases, with 15 bases between them. The CDR3 DNA is TGTGCCTGGGGGCGAGTCGGGATGCAGCCCCAGCATTTT. This encodes CAWGRVGMQPQHF.

This clone was detected a few times. This rearrangement joins TRBV19 to TRBJ1-2, with D maybe TRBD1 (5 bases). CDR3 size: 13 residues. The germline V gene encodes CDR1 LNHDA and CDR2 SQIVND (reference sequence). Trimming cost V 5 bases and J 5 bases, with 12 bases left between them. The CDR3 reads CASSPSGAYGYTF. The CDR3 DNA sequence: TGTGCCAGTAGTCCGTCCGGGGCGTATGGCTACACCTTC.

This chain joins TRBV18 and TRBJ1-1; D might be TRBD1 (5 bases). Per the germline V gene, CDR1 is KGHSH and CDR2 is LQKENI. V was shortened by 0 bases and J by 1 base, with 6 bases between the two germline ends. The CDR3 extends over 14 amino acids. CDR3 protein: CASSPPGPNTEAFF. The DNA of the CDR3 is TGTGCCAGCTCACCACCGGGGCCGAACACTGAAGCTTTCTTT. The full variable domain, with the rest looked up from reference TRBV18 and TRBJ1-1, is NAGVMQNPRHLVRRRGQEARLRCSPMKGHSHVYWYRQLPEEGLKFMVYLQKENIIDESGMPKERFSAEFPKEGPSILRIQQVVRGDSAAYFCASSPPGPNTEAFFGQGTRLTVV.

The CDR3 is CASSLVGASLYEQYF. CDR3 bases: TGCGCCAGCAGCTTGGTGGGGGCCTCCCTCTACGAGCAGTACTTC. V usage is TRBV5-1 and J usage is TRBJ2-7; D may be TRBD1 (6 bases). Trimming took off 0 bases at V and 3 bases at J, with 13 bases between the two ends. The CDR3 spans 15 residues. Germline V lookup: CDR1 SGHRS, CDR2 YFSETQ.

The chain employs TRBV28 and TRBJ2-1; 8 bases match TRBD1. The CDR3 is 15 residues long. V shed 6 bases and J 5 bases; nucleotides not matched to a gene: 9. Germline CDR1 and CDR2: MDHEN and SYDVKM. Here the CDR3 reads CASSKASTGDNEQFF. Written as DNA, the CDR3 is TGTGCCAGCAGCAAAGCCTCGACAGGGGACAATGAGCAGTTCTTC.

V is TRBV11-2 and J is TRBJ2-3; no clear D. The V gene lost 3 bases and the J gene lost 2 bases, with 6 bases spanning the gap. CDR1 and CDR2 (germline): SGHAT, FQNNGV. The CDR3 loop spans 13 amino acids. The chain's CDR3 is CASSFAATDTQYF. CDR3 DNA: TGTGCCAGCAGCTTCGCCGCCACAGATACGCAGTATTTT.

This rearrangement joins TRBV10-1 to TRBJ1-4, with D maybe TRBD1 (6 bases). Trimming took off 6 bases at V and 7 bases at J, with 12 bases between the two ends. The CDR3 consists of 13 residues. Germline CDR1 and CDR2: WNHNN and SYGVQD (reference sequence). The CDR3 DNA reads TGCGCCAGCAGGACAGGAGGAACTGAAAAACTGTTTTTT. Protein sequence: CASRTGGTEKLFF.

The V gene is TRBV11-2, the J gene TRBJ2-2; no definite D call. The CDR3 spans 13 residues. Germline loops: CDR1 SGHAT, CDR2 FQNNGV. V lost 1 base, J lost 6 bases, and 6 bases lay in between. CDR3 in amino acids: CASSLVAAGELFF. DNA for the CDR3: TGTGCCAGCAGCTTAGTCGCAGCCGGGGAGCTGTTTTTT.

The rearrangement links TRBV28 to TRBJ1-1, with 7 bases that match TRBD1. Germline trimming cut 6 bases from V and 7 bases from J; bases unmatched to any gene: 5. Per the germline V gene, CDR1 is MDHEN and CDR2 is SYDVKM. The CDR3 has 12 amino acids. The CDR3 region has the DNA TGTGCCAGCAGAACTGGGACAGTTGAAGCTTTCTTT. Translation gives CASRTGTVEAFF.

As DNA, the CDR3 is TGTGCCACCAGCAGCGGACTAGCGGGGCCCCGGGGTACGCAGTATTTT. Its protein product is CATSSGLAGPRGTQYF. This chain links TRBV15 with TRBJ2-3, with 12 bases aligning to TRBD2. This CDR3 spans 16 amino acids. Germline V gives CDR1 LNHNV, CDR2 YYDKDF (reference sequence). V was clipped by 3 bases and J by 8 bases; unmatched bases: 9.

This clone has just one count. The rearrangement uses TRBV12-5 and TRBJ2-1, with 9 bases fitting TRBD2. The germline V gene has CDR1 LGHNT and CDR2 FRNRAP. This CDR3 region has 19 residues. The J segment lost 0 bases and the V segment lost 6 bases, leaving 15 bases of the junction unmatched. The CDR3, as DNA: TGTGCTAGTGGCGACCCTAGCGGGGCCCAGCGAGTCTCCTACAATGAGCAGTTCTTC. Translating gives CASGDPSGAQRVSYNEQFF.

In its sample, this clone was seen once. The chain recombines TRBV5-1 with TRBJ2-5; a possible D gene is TRBD2 (6 bases). The CDR3 extends over 14 amino acids. Germline lookup yields CDR1 SGHRS and CDR2 YFSETQ. Trimming cost V 2 bases and J 5 bases, with 13 bases left between them. CDR3 sequence reads: CASSFGGSGETQYF. CDR3 sequence (DNA): TGCGCCAGCAGCTTCGGAGGGAGTGGGGAGACCCAGTACTTC. Combining the CDR3 with reference TRBV5-1 and TRBJ2-5 gives the whole variable domain KAGVTQTPRYLIKTRGQQVTLSCSPISGHRSVSWYQQTPGQGLQFLFEYFSETQRNKGNFPGRFSGRQFSNSRSEMNVSTLELGDSALYLCASSFGGSGETQYFGPGTRLLVL.

This CDR3 is CASSGQGTNEKLFF. The CDR3 bases are TGCGCCAGCAGCGGACAGGGAACTAATGAAAAACTGTTTTTT. The J gene is TRBJ1-4, the V gene TRBV5-1; TRBD1 matches at 8 bases. The CDR3 sequence is 14 residues long. The junction had 0 bases not matched to a gene; V was cut back by 4 bases and J by 1 base. Germline V gives CDR1 SGHRS, CDR2 YFSETQ.

J is TRBJ1-5 and V is TRBV10-2, with D unresolved. Between the trimmed V and J ends, which lost 6 bases and 4 bases, there was a span of 13 bases. There are 14 residues in the CDR3. Germline V gives CDR1 WSHSY, CDR2 SAAADI. CDR3 sequence reads: CASRARLENQPQHF. CDR3 nucleotide sequence: TGCGCCAGCAGGGCCAGGTTGGAAAATCAGCCCCAGCATTTT.

V usage is TRBV5-6 and J usage is TRBJ2-5; TRBD2 matches at 8 bases. V lost 2 bases to trimming and J lost 7 bases; unmatched junction nucleotides: 7. Germline V lookup: CDR1 SGHDT, CDR2 YYEEEE. The CDR3 is made up of 14 amino acids. The CDR3 protein is CASSFSGVWGTQYF. The CDR3 DNA reads TGTGCCAGCAGCTTTAGCGGGGTGTGGGGGACCCAGTACTTC.

The gene calls are TRBV2 and TRBJ2-1, with a weak D call TRBD1 (7 bases). The CDR3 extends over 16 amino acids. V lost 2 bases and J 8 bases, leaving 19 bases between the germline ends. The V gene's germline CDR1 is SNHLY and CDR2 FYNNEI. Here the CDR3 DNA reads TGTGCCAGCAGTGAAAGGACAGGCGTCTGGGGGGATGAGCAGTTCTTC. Translating gives CASSERTGVWGDEQFF.

The chain employs TRBV7-8 and TRBJ2-2, with TRBD1 as a possible D gene (6 bases). The ends were cut back, 5 bases at V and 1 base at J, with 14 bases in the middle. The CDR3 length is 16 residues. In germline, CDR1 is SGHVS, CDR2 FQNEAQ. The CDR3 region is CASSVGGQLNTGELFF. The DNA for the CDR3 is TGTGCCAGCAGCGTTGGTGGACAGTTGAACACCGGGGAGCTGTTTTTT. The full variable domain, completed using reference TRBV7-8 and TRBJ2-2, is GAGVSQSPRYKVAKRGQDVALRCDPISGHVSLFWYQQALGQGPEFLTYFQNEAQLDKSGLPSDRFFAERPEGSVSTLKIQRTQQEDSAVYLCASSVGGQLNTGELFFGEGSRLTVL.

This clone has a single count. V is TRBV27 and J is TRBJ1-1, with 7 positions matching TRBD1. Germline V gene data show CDR1 as MNHEY and CDR2 as SMNVEV (reference sequence). This CDR3 has 15 residues. The junction had 11 bases not matched to a gene; V was cut back by 6 bases and J by 4 bases. CDR3 region: CASSHPTGSGTEAFF. The DNA of the CDR3 is TGTGCCAGCAGCCACCCGACAGGGTCGGGCACTGAAGCTTTCTTT.

The rearrangement uses TRBV7-9 and TRBJ2-5, with D perhaps assigned TRBD1 or TRBD2 (5 bases each). Per germline, CDR1 SEHNR and CDR2 FQNEAQ (reference sequence). V was trimmed by 1 base and J by 3 bases, leaving 12 bases between them. There are 15 residues in the CDR3. This chain's CDR3 is CASSLGMGEKETQYF. CDR3 DNA sequence: TGTGCCAGCAGCTTAGGGATGGGGGAGAAAGAGACCCAGTACTTC.

V and J are TRBV5-1 and TRBJ2-2; D not certain. The CDR3 runs to 13 residues. Trimming shortened V by 5 bases and J by 5 bases, and 10 bases separated the two germline ends. Looked up from germline, CDR1 is SGHRS and CDR2 is YFSETQ. CDR3 bases: TGCGCCAGCAGACCAAGGGTGACCGGGGAGCTGTTTTTT. Translated, it gives CASRPRVTGELFF.

The chain links TRBV28 to TRBJ1-5; D may be TRBD1 (6 bases). Germline V gene data show CDR1 as MDHEN and CDR2 as SYDVKM. The ends were cut back, 7 bases at V and 0 bases at J, with 19 bases in the middle. The CDR3 runs 17 residues. This CDR3 is CASIPDSLGYSNQPQHF. The CDR3 DNA reads as TGTGCCAGCATCCCGGACAGCCTAGGATATAGCAATCAGCCCCAGCATTTT.

This rearrangement joins TRBV28 to TRBJ1-5; 9 bases agree with TRBD1. The CDR3 runs 15 residues. Looked up from germline, CDR1 is MDHEN and CDR2 is SYDVKM. V lost 10 bases and J lost 4; bases outside the gene matches: 11. CDR3 bases: TGTGCCACGGGTTCCCGGGACAGGGTAAATCAGCCCCAGCATTTT. Protein: CATGSRDRVNQPQHF.

The chain combines TRBV27 with TRBJ1-1, with a weak D call TRBD1 (6 bases). This CDR3 is built from 20 residues. Between the trimmed V and J ends, which lost 5 bases and 3 bases, there was a span of 31 bases. Germline V gene data show CDR1 as MNHEY and CDR2 as SMNVEV (reference sequence). The CDR3 region is CASSGKHFGTSLDGDTEAFF. CDR3 nucleotides: TGTGCCAGCAGTGGCAAGCACTTCGGGACATCCCTCGATGGGGACACTGAAGCTTTCTTT.